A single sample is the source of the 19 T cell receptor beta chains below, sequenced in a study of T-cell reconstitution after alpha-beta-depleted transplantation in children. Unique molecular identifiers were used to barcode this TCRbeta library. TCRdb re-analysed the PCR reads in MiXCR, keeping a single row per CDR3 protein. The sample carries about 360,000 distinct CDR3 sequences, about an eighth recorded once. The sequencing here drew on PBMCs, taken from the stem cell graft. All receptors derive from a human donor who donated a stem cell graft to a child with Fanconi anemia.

This CDR3 reads CASTPLAGGRTDTQYF. DNA for the CDR3: TGTGCCAGCACCCCCTTGGCGGGGGGGCGGACAGATACGCAGTATTTT. The chain couples TRBV28 to TRBJ2-3; TRBD2 matches at 9 bases. There are 16 residues in the CDR3. CDR1 and CDR2 (germline): MDHEN, SYDVKM. With 7 bases clipped from V and 3 bases from J, the junction kept 11 bases outside the gene matches.

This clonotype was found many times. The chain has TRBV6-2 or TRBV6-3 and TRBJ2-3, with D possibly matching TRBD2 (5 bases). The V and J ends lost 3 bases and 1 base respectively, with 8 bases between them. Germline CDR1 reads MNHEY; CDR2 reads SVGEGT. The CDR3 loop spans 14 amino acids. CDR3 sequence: CASSYLRGTDTQYF. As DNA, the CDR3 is TGTGCCAGCAGTTATTTGCGGGGCACAGATACGCAGTATTTT.

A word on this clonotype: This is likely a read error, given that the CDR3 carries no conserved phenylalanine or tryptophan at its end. CDR3 coding DNA: TGTGCCAGCAGCCAACGGACAGGGGAAGGTTACGAGCAGTACTAC. Its protein product is CASSQRTGEGYEQYY. V and J are TRBV14 and TRBJ2-7, with 9 nucleotides matching TRBD1. CDR1 is SGHDN, CDR2 FVKESK, per germline. This CDR3 comprises 15 residues. V lost 2 bases, J lost 4 bases, and 6 bases stayed unmatched.

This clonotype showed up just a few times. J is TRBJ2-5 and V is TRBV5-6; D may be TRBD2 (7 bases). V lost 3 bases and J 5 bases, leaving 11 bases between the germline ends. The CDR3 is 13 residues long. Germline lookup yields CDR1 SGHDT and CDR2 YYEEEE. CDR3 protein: CASSWGGRETQYF. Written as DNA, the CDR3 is TGTGCCAGCAGCTGGGGGGGCCGCGAGACCCAGTACTTC.

Here the CDR3 DNA reads TGCGCCAGCAGCCAAGATTCAGGGAATGAGCCCCAGCATTTT. As protein: CASSQDSGNEPQHF. The chain has TRBV4-3 and TRBJ1-5, with TRBD1 as a possible D gene (5 bases). V lost 0 bases and J lost 8, with 11 bases in between. The CDR3 has 14 residues. Per germline, CDR1 LGHNA and CDR2 YSLEER.

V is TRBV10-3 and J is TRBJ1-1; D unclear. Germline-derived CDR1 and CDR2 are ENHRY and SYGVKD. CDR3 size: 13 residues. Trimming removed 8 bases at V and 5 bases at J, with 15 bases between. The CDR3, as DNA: TGTGCCATCGGATTAGATGCGAGGACTGAAGCTTTCTTT. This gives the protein CAIGLDARTEAFF.

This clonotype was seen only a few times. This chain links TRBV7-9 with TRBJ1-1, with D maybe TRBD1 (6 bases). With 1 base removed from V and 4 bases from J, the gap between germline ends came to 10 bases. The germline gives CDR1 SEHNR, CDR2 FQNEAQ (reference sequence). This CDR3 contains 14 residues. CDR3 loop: CASSLGDTRTEAFF. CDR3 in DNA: TGTGCCAGCAGCTTAGGGGACACACGCACTGAAGCTTTCTTT. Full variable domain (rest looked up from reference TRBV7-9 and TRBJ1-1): DTGVSQNPRHKITKRGQNVTFRCDPISEHNRLYWYRQTLGQGPEFLTYFQNEAQLEKSRLLSDRFSAERPKGSFSTLEIQRTEQGDSAMYLCASSLGDTRTEAFFGQGTRLTVV.

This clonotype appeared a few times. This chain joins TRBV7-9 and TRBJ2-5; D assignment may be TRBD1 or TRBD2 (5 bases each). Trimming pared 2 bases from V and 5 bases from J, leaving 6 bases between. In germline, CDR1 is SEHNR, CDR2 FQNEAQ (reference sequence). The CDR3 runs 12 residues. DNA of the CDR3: TGTGCCAGCAGCTTATGGGACGAGACCCAGTACTTC. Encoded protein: CASSLWDETQYF.

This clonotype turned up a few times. CDR3 in DNA: TGTGCCAGCAGTTCCTCACTAGCGGGGGCCGTATACAATGAGCAGTTCTTC. Encoded protein: CASSSSLAGAVYNEQFF. The chain joins TRBV28 to TRBJ2-1; 11 nucleotides line up with TRBD2. With 4 bases clipped from V and 4 bases from J, the junction kept 9 bases outside the gene matches. Germline CDR1 and CDR2: MDHEN and SYDVKM. The CDR3 has 17 amino acids.

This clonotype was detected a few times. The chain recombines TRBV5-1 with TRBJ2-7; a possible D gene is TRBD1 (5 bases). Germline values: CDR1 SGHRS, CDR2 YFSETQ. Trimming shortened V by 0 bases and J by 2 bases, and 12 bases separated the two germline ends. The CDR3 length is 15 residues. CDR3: CASSLGTLNTYEQYF. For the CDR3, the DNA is TGCGCCAGCAGCTTGGGGACACTCAACACCTACGAGCAGTACTTC.

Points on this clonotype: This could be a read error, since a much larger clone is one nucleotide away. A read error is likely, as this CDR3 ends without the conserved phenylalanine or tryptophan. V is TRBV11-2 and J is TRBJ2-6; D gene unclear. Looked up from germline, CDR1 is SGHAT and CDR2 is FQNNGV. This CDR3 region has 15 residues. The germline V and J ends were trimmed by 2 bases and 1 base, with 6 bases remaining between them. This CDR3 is CASSLLRSGANVLTV. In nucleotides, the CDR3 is TGTGCCAGCAGCTTACTGCGTTCTGGGGCCAACGTCCTGACTGTC.

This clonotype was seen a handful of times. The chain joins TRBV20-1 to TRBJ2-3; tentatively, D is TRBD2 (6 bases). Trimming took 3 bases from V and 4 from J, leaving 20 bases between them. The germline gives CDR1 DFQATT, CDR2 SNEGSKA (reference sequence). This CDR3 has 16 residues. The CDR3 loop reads CSASQAGGLTPDTQYF. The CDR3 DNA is TGCAGTGCTAGTCAAGCCGGGGGACTTACACCAGATACGCAGTATTTT.

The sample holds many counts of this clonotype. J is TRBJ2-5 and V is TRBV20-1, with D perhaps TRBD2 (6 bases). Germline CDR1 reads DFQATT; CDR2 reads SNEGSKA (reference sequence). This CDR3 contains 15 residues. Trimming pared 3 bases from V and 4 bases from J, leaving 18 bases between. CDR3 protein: CSASGSGGTLETQYF. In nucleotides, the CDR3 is TGCAGTGCTAGTGGATCTGGGGGGACGCTAGAGACCCAGTACTTC.

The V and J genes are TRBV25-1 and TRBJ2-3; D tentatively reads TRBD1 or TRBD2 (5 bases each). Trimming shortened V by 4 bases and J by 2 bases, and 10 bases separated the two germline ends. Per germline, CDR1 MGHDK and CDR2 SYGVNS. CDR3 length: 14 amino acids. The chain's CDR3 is CASSAGLPTDTQYF. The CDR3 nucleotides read TGTGCCAGCAGTGCGGGGCTTCCCACAGATACGCAGTATTTT.

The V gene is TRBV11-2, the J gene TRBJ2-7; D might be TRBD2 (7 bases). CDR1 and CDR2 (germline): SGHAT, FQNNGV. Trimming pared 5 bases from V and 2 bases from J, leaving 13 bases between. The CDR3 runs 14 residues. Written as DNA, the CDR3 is TGTGCCAGCAGCCCCTCGGGGGGCCCCTACGAGCAGTACTTC. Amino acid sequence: CASSPSGGPYEQYF.

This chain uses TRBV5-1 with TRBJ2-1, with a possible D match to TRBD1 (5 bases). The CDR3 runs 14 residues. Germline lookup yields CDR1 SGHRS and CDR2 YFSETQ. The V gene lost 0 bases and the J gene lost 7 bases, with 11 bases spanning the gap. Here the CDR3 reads CASSLARGLNEQFF. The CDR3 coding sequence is TGCGCCAGCAGCTTGGCTAGGGGTTTGAATGAGCAGTTCTTC. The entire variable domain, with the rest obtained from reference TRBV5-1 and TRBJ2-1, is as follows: KAGVTQTPRYLIKTRGQQVTLSCSPISGHRSVSWYQQTPGQGLQFLFEYFSETQRNKGNFPGRFSGRQFSNSRSEMNVSTLELGDSALYLCASSLARGLNEQFFGPGTRLTVL.

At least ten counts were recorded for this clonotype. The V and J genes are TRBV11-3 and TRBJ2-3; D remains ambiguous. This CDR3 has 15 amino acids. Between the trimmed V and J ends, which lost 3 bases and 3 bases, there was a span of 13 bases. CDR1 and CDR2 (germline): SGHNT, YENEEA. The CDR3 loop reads CASSFGQDGTDTQYF. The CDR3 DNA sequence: TGTGCCAGCAGCTTCGGGCAGGATGGGACAGATACGCAGTATTTT.

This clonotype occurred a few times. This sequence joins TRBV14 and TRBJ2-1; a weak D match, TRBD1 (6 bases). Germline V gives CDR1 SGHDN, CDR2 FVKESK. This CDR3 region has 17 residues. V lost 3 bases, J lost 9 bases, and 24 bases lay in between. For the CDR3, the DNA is TGTGCCAGCAGCCAGGACGCCGGGACACCCAGGGTCAGTGAGCAGTTCTTC. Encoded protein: CASSQDAGTPRVSEQFF.

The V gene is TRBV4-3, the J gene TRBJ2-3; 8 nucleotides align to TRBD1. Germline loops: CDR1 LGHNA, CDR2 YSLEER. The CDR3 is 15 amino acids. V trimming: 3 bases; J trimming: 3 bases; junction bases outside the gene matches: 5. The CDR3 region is CASSQNDRGTDTQYF. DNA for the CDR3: TGCGCCAGCAGCCAGAACGACAGGGGAACAGATACGCAGTATTTT.